The clone carrying this T cell receptor beta chain was detected only a few times. Its antigen is currently unknown. These data belong to a study of CD8 T cells in ankylosing spondylitis. Overall study results and limits: Significant enrichment of disease-linked clones was reportedly seen in matched ankylosing spondylitis synovial fluid. Relatively scarce in peripheral blood, disease-linked clones were CD8+. Existing reports had already noted some motif variants in reactive arthritis synovial fluid and blood. Among TCR beta sequences, a motif of under ten highly homologous variants appeared characteristic of ankylosing spondylitis blood.

Molecular-barcoded quantitative 5'-RACE produced these TCR beta libraries. Each CDR3 protein gets one entry after TCRdb re-called the 5' RACE reads with MiXCR. The sample includes over 450,000 distinct CDR3 sequences, roughly 13% of them seen just once. Germline V gene lookup returns CDR1 SGHRS and CDR2 YFSETQ. The CDR3 runs 15 residues. Trimming pared 6 bases from V and 4 bases from J, leaving 19 bases between. This sequence joins TRBV5-1 and TRBJ1-1; TRBD1 might be the D (6 bases). This TCR came from a male donor with ankylosing spondylitis. Sequencing was carried out using blood, either unsorted or a sorted T cell fraction (not recorded which). The CDR3 DNA is TGCGCCAGCACCACAACAGGGCTCGTTGGCACTGAAGCTTTCTTT. Translated: CASTTTGLVGTEAFF. Full variable domain (outside the CDR3, taken from reference TRBV5-1 and TRBJ1-1): KAGVTQTPRYLIKTRGQQVTLSCSPISGHRSVSWYQQTPGQGLQFLFEYFSETQRNKGNFPGRFSGRQFSNSRSEMNVSTLELGDSALYLCASTTTGLVGTEAFFGQGTRLTVV.